The rows below give T cell receptor beta chains drawn from one sample of a study of tumor-infiltrating lymphocytes in primary liver carcinoma. MiXCR, run by TCRdb on the multiplex PCR reads, gives a single entry per CDR3 protein. The data show tens of thousands of distinct CDR3 sequences, more than 65% seen once. The sequenced sample was liver tumor tissue from sampling region 1. These TCRs come from a man aged 35-49 years with primary liver carcinoma and hepatitis B virus infection. The CDR3 runs from the conserved cysteine through the conserved F or W. A D gene is named only where the DNA matches it firmly. Some rows have no size entry. The others give once, few or many, or a class for an expanded clone.

J: TRBJ2-3
size: .
D: .
V: TRBV6-2/TRBV6-3
DNA: TGTGCCAGCAGTGCCTACATAGATACGCAGTACTTT
CDR3: CASSAYIDTQYF

J: TRBJ2-7
size: .
D: .
V: TRBV2
DNA: TGTGCCAGCACTTGGAGCGCGAACTACGAGCAGTACTTC
CDR3: CASTWSANYEQYF

J: TRBJ2-5
size: few
D: .
V: TRBV11-2
DNA: TGTACCAGTAGCTTAGGAAGTAGCGGCCCGGGGGAGACCCAGTACTTC
CDR3: CTSSLGSSGPGETQYF

J: TRBJ2-1
size: many
D: .
V: TRBV7-8
DNA: TGTGCCAGCAGCTTATCGAGACTAGAGTACAATGAGCAGTTCTTC
CDR3: CASSLSRLEYNEQFF

J: TRBJ2-1
size: .
D: .
V: TRBV7-3
DNA: TGTGCCACCAGCTTACAGGGTAGCGGCAACAATGAGCAGTTCTTC
CDR3: CATSLQGSGNNEQFF

J: TRBJ2-1
size: few
D: .
V: TRBV2
DNA: TGTGCCAGCAGTGAACAGGGAACTGAGCAGTTCTTC
CDR3: CASSEQGTEQFF

J: TRBJ2-1
size: .
D: TRBD2
V: TRBV6-5
DNA: TGTGTCAGCAGTTACTCATCTAGCGGGACCTCCTACAGTGAGCAGTTCTTC
CDR3: CVSSYSSSGTSYSEQFF

J: TRBJ2-5
size: .
D: .
V: TRBV30
DNA: TGTGCCTGCCCAGACTTGGGGGAACCTAGGGAGACCCAGTACTTC
CDR3: CACPDLGEPRETQYF

J: TRBJ2-5
size: few
D: .
V: TRBV2
DNA: TGTGCCAGCAGCCAATTGAGGGAGGAGACCCAGTACTTC
CDR3: CASSQLREETQYF

J: TRBJ2-2
size: .
D: .
V: TRBV6-5
DNA: TGTGCCAGCAGTCTTCGCTCACCTGGAGTGAACACCGGGGAGTTGTTTTTT
CDR3: CASSLRSPGVNTGELFF

J: TRBJ2-2
size: .
D: .
V: TRBV6-5
DNA: TGTTGCAGCAGTTGCGCAGTGGACGGCACCGGGGAGCTGTTTTTT
CDR3: CCSSCAVDGTGELFF

J: TRBJ2-3
size: .
D: .
V: TRBV14
DNA: TGTGCCAGCAGCCAAAAGGGGAGCGGACCTTCCACACATACGCAGTATTTT
CDR3: CASSQKGSGPSTHTQYF

J: TRBJ2-2
size: .
D: .
V: TRBV6-1
DNA: TGTGCCAGCAGGCTCGCATATCTGGCGGAGCTGTTTTTT
CDR3: CASRLAYLAELFF

J: TRBJ1-1
size: .
D: TRBD1
V: TRBV11-2
DNA: TGTGCCAACAGCCGAATGAGGGGACAGGGGTTCGGCAATGAAGCTTTCTTT
CDR3: CANSRMRGQGFGNEAFF

J: TRBJ2-1
size: many
D: .
V: TRBV28
DNA: TGTGCCAGCAGCGATTTTGCAGGGGGGGGCAATGAGCAGTTCTTC
CDR3: CASSDFAGGGNEQFF

J: TRBJ2-7
size: many
D: .
V: TRBV7-8
DNA: TGTGCCGGCAGCTTAGCCCTCTCCTACGAGCAGTACTTC
CDR3: CAGSLALSYEQYF

J: TRBJ2-2
size: .
D: .
V: TRBV29-1
DNA: TGCAGCGTTGTGGGACAATGGAACATCGGGGAGCTGTTTTTT
CDR3: CSVVGQWNIGELFF

J: TRBJ1-2
size: many
D: .
V: TRBV10-3
DNA: TGTGCCATCAGTGACCACCTCGTGGGGAAGGATGGCTACACCTTC
CDR3: CAISDHLVGKDGYTF

J: TRBJ1-1
size: .
D: .
V: TRBV28
DNA: .
CDR3: CTSSFGWGNTEAFF

J: TRBJ1-3
size: many
D: .
V: TRBV30
DNA: TGTGCCTGGAGTGTCCCGGGCACGGGAAACACCATATATTTT
CDR3: CAWSVPGTGNTIYF

J: TRBJ2-7
size: .
D: TRBD2
V: TRBV11-2
DNA: TGTGCCAGCAACCAGGGACTAGCAGGTTCCCCTTTCTACGGGCAGTACTTC
CDR3: CASNQGLAGSPFYGQYF

J: TRBJ2-2
size: medium-sized
D: .
V: TRBV11-3
DNA: TGTGCCAGCAGCTTCGACCGGAACACCGGGGAGCTGTTTTTT
CDR3: CASSFDRNTGELFF

J: TRBJ2-1
size: .
D: TRBD1
V: TRBV30
DNA: TGTACCTGGGGGAGACCTTGGGCAGGGACAGGGAATGACGAGCAGTTCTTC
CDR3: CTWGRPWAGTGNDEQFF

J: TRBJ2-1
size: .
D: TRBD2
V: TRBV29-1
DNA: TGCAGCGTTGAAGTGGGCGGGGCTAGCGGTTACAATAAGCAATTCTTC
CDR3: CSVEVGGASGYNKQFF

J: TRBJ2-6
size: once
D: .
V: TRBV6-5
DNA: TGTACCAGCAGTTACCTAATGGGGGCCGGGGCCAACGTCCTGACTTTC
CDR3: CTSSYLMGAGANVLTF

J: TRBJ2-7
size: few
D: .
V: TRBV20-1
DNA: TGCAGTGCTACCGAGAGCTCCTACGAGCAGTACTTC
CDR3: CSATESSYEQYF

J: TRBJ1-1
size: .
D: .
V: TRBV29-1
DNA: TGTAACGTTGAAGATCTAGTAGGAAGCGAAGCTTTCTTT
CDR3: CNVEDLVGSEAFF

J: TRBJ1-5
size: .
D: .
V: TRBV6-1
DNA: TGTGCCACCCTCTCTCATGGAGGCGGCAATCAGCCCCAGCATTTT
CDR3: CATLSHGGGNQPQHF

J: TRBJ1-4
size: .
D: .
V: TRBV4-2
DNA: TGTGCAAGCAGCCAAAGGTCGAGGGGGTCAAATCTGTTTTTT
CDR3: CASSQRSRGSNLFF

J: TRBJ2-3
size: few
D: .
V: TRBV20-1
DNA: TGCAGTGCTAGAGGGACGTTACTGGGGGATACGCAGTATTTT
CDR3: CSARGTLLGDTQYF

J: TRBJ2-5
size: .
D: TRBD2
V: TRBV11-2
DNA: TGTGCCAGCAGCTTAGAAGCCCCGAACTCACTGGCGGGAGGTCGAGGGACCCAGTACTTC
CDR3: CASSLEAPNSLAGGRGTQYF

J: TRBJ2-7
size: .
D: TRBD1
V: TRBV11-1
DNA: TGTGCCAGCAGCCTATCCGGTAGGGGGCGCGGACACGAGCAGTACTTT
CDR3: CASSLSGRGRGHEQYF

J: TRBJ1-1
size: many
D: .
V: TRBV12-3/TRBV12-4
DNA: TGTGCCAGCAGCCCCAACATCTTGACTGAAGCTTTCTTT
CDR3: CASSPNILTEAFF

J: TRBJ2-5
size: .
D: .
V: TRBV5-6
DNA: TGTGCTCGCAGCTTGGGTGGGAGCAGAGAGACCCAGTACTTC
CDR3: CARSLGGSRETQYF

J: TRBJ2-7
size: once
D: .
V: TRBV11-2
DNA: TGTGCCAGCAGCTTAACTGACACTGCCTACCAGTACTTC
CDR3: CASSLTDTAYQYF

J: TRBJ2-7
size: .
D: .
V: TRBV11-2
DNA: TGTGCCAGCGGCTTAACTGACGCTGCATATGAGCAGTACTTC
CDR3: CASGLTDAAYEQYF

J: TRBJ2-3
size: many
D: .
V: TRBV30
DNA: TGTGCCTGGAGCGATGGGCCGGATACGCAGTATTTT
CDR3: CAWSDGPDTQYF

J: TRBJ2-2
size: many
D: .
V: TRBV4-1
DNA: TGCGCCAGCAGCTTGGAAACGGGTAACACCGGGGAGCTGTTTTTT
CDR3: CASSLETGNTGELFF

J: TRBJ2-3
size: .
D: TRBD2
V: TRBV7-8
DNA: TGTGCCAGCAGCTTAGCCCAAGTGGGAGGGCCACATGATATGCTGTATTTT
CDR3: CASSLAQVGGPHDMLYF

J: TRBJ2-1
size: .
D: TRBD2
V: TRBV12-3/TRBV12-4
DNA: TGTGCCAACATGGGACTAGGCTTCAATGAGCAGTTTTTC
CDR3: CANMGLGFNEQFF

J: TRBJ2-1
size: .
D: TRBD2
V: TRBV11-2
DNA: TGTACCTGCAGTCCTCGAGCTAGCGGGTCCTACAATGAGCAGTTCTTC
CDR3: CTCSPRASGSYNEQFF